This T cell receptor beta chain was recorded in a study of STAT3 mutations in large granular lymphocyte leukemia. Trimming took off 3 bases at V and 0 bases at J, with 9 bases between the two ends. The CDR3 spans 16 residues. Per germline, CDR1 KGHSH and CDR2 LQKENI. Measured with immunoSEQ multiplex PCR; TCRdb has only the in-frame clones, and not every one. The sample yields over 8,500 clones, approximately 87% seen once. With regard to this clone: Antigen unknown.

Study-level results: Some patients had dominant TCR clones larger than their STAT3 mutant burden. Clonal expansion was inferred from samples taken at other timepoints. Treatment regimens differed across patients between samplings. In T-cell large granular lymphocyte leukemia, about half of patients showed multiple immunodominant subclonotypes.

The material sequenced was peripheral blood mononuclear cells. This chain uses TRBV18 with TRBJ2-6; D may be TRBD2 (5 bases). The receptor comes from an older man with T-cell large granular lymphocyte leukemia. Some clones in this sample may be carry-over from other donors' samples. CDR3 coding DNA: TGTGCCAGCTCACCGGACTCCGGCTCTGGGGCCAACGTCCTGACTTTC. It encodes CASSPDSGSGANVLTF.